This section outlines one T cell receptor (beta chain) sequence together with its context. The sample belongs to a study of cytomegalovirus exposure and HLA in healthy donors. PCR employed 60 Vbeta and 13 Jbeta primers. Produced via immunoSEQ multiplex PCR; TCRdb's table is partial and in-frame only. Of fewer than 180,000 clones listed, 79% are singletons. This CDR3 has 14 amino acids. Germline CDR1 reads MNHEY; CDR2 reads SMNVEV (reference sequence). The junction had 3 bases not matched to a gene; V was cut back by 2 bases and J by 4 bases. This clonotype originated in a man aged 45-65 years in good health and CMV-seropositive. V usage is TRBV27 and J usage is TRBJ2-3; 7 nucleotides match TRBD2. Sequences were obtained from PBMCs. CDR3 nucleotides: TGTGCCAGCAGTTTACGGGAGGAGGCAGATACGCAGTATTTT. Residues: CASSLREEADTQYF.